This T cell receptor (beta chain) was retrieved from a study of blood T cell repertoires in COVID-19. This clone was counted once. Source study methods: Counts of nucleated cells, estimated from reference gene primer amplification, were obtained. Libraries were prepared by immunoSEQ multiplex PCR; TCRdb keeps only in-frame clonotypes and omits some of them. D and trimming were read from the DNA, whereas the V and J calls and clone size are those reported in that table. This sample yields roughly 500,000 clones, of which roughly 88% are seen a single time; 1.5% to 2% belongs to the top ten. Sequenced material: PBMCs or T cells enriched from blood (not recorded which). This receptor was taken from a woman aged 35 to 49 who had recovered from COVID-19.

This chain's CDR3 is CATRRFATNEKLFF. CDR3 bases: TGTGCCACCCGCCGGTTTGCAACTAATGAAAAACTGTTTTTT. The chain has TRBV19 and TRBJ1-4; D is undetermined. CDR3 length: 14 amino acids. In germline, CDR1 is LNHDA, CDR2 SQIVND (reference sequence). V was pared by 10 bases and J by 0 bases, with 12 bases between.